Presented here are 20 T cell receptor beta chains from one specimen sequenced in a study of T-cell reconstitution after alpha-beta-depleted transplantation in children. Unique molecular identifiers tagged the TCRbeta library. TCRdb re-called the PCR reads with MiXCR, one entry per CDR3 protein. The sample has a few hundred thousand distinct CDR3 sequences, roughly a tenth seen once. This material consisted of PBMCs from the stem cell graft donor, taken from the stem cell graft. All receptors derive from a human donor who donated a stem cell graft to a child with acute myeloid leukemia.

In its sample, this clonotype was seen a few times. A junction boundary mismatches the germline segment, possibly from a read error. The chain is built from TRBV6-5 and TRBJ1-6; TRBD1 might be the D (5 bases). Germline V gene sequence: CDR1 MNHEY, CDR2 SVGAGI. The CDR3 covers 15 residues. For the CDR3, the DNA is TGTGCCATCAGTTACTCGTCAGGGTATAATTCACCCCTCCACTTT. It codes for CAISYSSGYNSPLHF.

The chain is built from TRBV12-3 or TRBV12-4 and TRBJ2-6; no definite D call. The CDR3 is 16 amino acids. Between the trimmed V and J ends, which lost 0 bases and 2 bases, there was a span of 8 bases. CDR3 in DNA: TGTGCCAGCAGTTTAGCTCAGGCCCCTGGGGCCAACGTCCTGACTTTC. It translates to CASSLAQAPGANVLTF.

This clonotype was detected many times. The chain links TRBV6-5 to TRBJ1-2; D is ambiguous. The CDR3 extends over 13 amino acids. V lost 0 bases to trimming and J lost 4 bases, with 6 bases between them. CDR1 and CDR2 from the germline V gene are MNHEY and SVGAGI. CDR3 sequence: CASSYSGSYGYTF. CDR3 DNA: TGTGCCAGCAGTTACTCCGGCAGCTATGGCTACACCTTC.

About this clonotype: The CDR3 ends on some other residue instead of the conserved phenylalanine or tryptophan, so this is likely a read error. The chain links TRBV20-1 to TRBJ2-7; TRBD1 agrees at 10 bases. Losses at the gene ends were 5 bases for V and 6 bases for J; bases not matched to a gene: 10. Germline values: CDR1 DFQATT, CDR2 SNEGSKA (reference sequence). This CDR3 has 14 amino acids. The CDR3 bases are TGCAGTGCTGGATCCCGGACAGGGGGATTCGAGCAGTACTTG. Translation gives CSAGSRTGGFEQYL.

In this sample, this clonotype turned up many times. The chain couples TRBV6-5 to TRBJ1-6; the match to TRBD1 covers 8 bases. V trimming: 6 bases; J trimming: 9 bases; junction bases outside the gene matches: 1. The CDR3 has 12 amino acids. The germline V gene has CDR1 MNHEY and CDR2 SVGAGI. The CDR3 sequence is CASRTGVSPLHF. The CDR3, as DNA: TGTGCCAGCAGGACAGGGGTTTCACCCCTCCACTTT.

V usage is TRBV29-1 and J usage is TRBJ2-1; TRBD2 agrees at 12 bases. V was clipped by 7 bases and J by 7 bases; unmatched bases: 8. Germline values: CDR1 SQVTM, CDR2 ANQGSEA. The CDR3 totals 14 residues. In DNA, the CDR3 is TGCAGCGCCCCCTCCGGACTAGCGGGAAATGAGCAGTTCTTC. Its translation: CSAPSGLAGNEQFF.

This clonotype was observed many times. V is TRBV29-1 and J is TRBJ1-5; D ambiguous. Per germline, CDR1 SQVTM and CDR2 ANQGSEA. V dropped 6 bases and J dropped 1 base, with 10 bases sitting between them. The CDR3 totals 13 residues. Written as DNA, the CDR3 is TGCAGCGTCGCTTCGGGGAGCAATCAGCCCCAGCATTTT. Encoded protein: CSVASGSNQPQHF.

This clonotype was seen repeatedly, ten times or more. The chain links TRBV3-1 to TRBJ1-2; D is undetermined. Germline-derived CDR1 and CDR2 are LGHDT and YNNKEL (reference sequence). V was trimmed by 0 bases and J by 4 bases, leaving 9 bases between them. The length of the CDR3 is 14 residues. The CDR3 DNA follows: TGTGCCAGCAGCCAAGATTCGGAGTTCTATGGCTACACCTTC. Encoded protein: CASSQDSEFYGYTF.

This clonotype was counted only a few times. The chain links TRBV29-1 to TRBJ1-1, with a tentative D call TRBD1 (5 bases). CDR1 is SQVTM and CDR2 is ANQGSEA in the germline V gene. The CDR3 loop spans 14 amino acids. Deletions cut 5 bases from V and 1 base from J, with 14 bases between. The CDR3 reads CSVPPRVGNTEAFF. As DNA, the CDR3 is TGCAGCGTTCCCCCCAGGGTTGGGAACACTGAAGCTTTCTTT.

In its sample, this clonotype was seen a few times. The chain is built from TRBV15 and TRBJ2-2; no clear D gene. V was trimmed by 3 bases and J by 6 bases, leaving 5 bases between them. This CDR3 comprises 12 residues. CDR1 is LNHNV and CDR2 is YYDKDF in the germline V gene (reference sequence). CDR3 DNA: TGTGCCACCAGCAGGGCTTCCGGGGAGCTGTTTTTT. The encoded protein is CATSRASGELFF.

The CDR3 region is CATSRTSETQYF. For the CDR3, the DNA is TGTGCCACCAGCCGGACTAGTGAGACCCAGTACTTC. This chain connects TRBV15 to TRBJ2-5; TRBD2 matches 7 bases. The CDR3 is 12 amino acids. The junction had 2 bases not matched to a gene; V was cut back by 5 bases and J by 5 bases. Germline V lookup: CDR1 LNHNV, CDR2 YYDKDF (reference sequence).

A few counts support this clonotype. The genes are TRBV3-1 and TRBJ1-5; D unclear. V dropped 5 bases and J dropped 5 bases, with 13 bases sitting between them. Germline loops: CDR1 LGHDT, CDR2 YNNKEL (reference sequence). CDR3 length equals 14 residues. Written as DNA, the CDR3 is TGTGCCAGCAGCTCGGGCCCTGCGCATCAGCCCCAGCATTTT. Its translation is CASSSGPAHQPQHF.

V gene TRBV4-3 combines with J gene TRBJ2-1; no clear D. The CDR3 spans 15 residues. The germline gives CDR1 LGHNA, CDR2 YSLEER. The V gene lost 7 bases and the J gene lost 0 bases, with 13 bases spanning the gap. This CDR3 reads CASTRTASSYNEQFF. The CDR3 coding sequence is TGCGCCAGCACCAGGACGGCGAGCTCCTACAATGAGCAGTTCTTC.

This clonotype turned up a few times. The chain is built from TRBV11-2 and TRBJ2-6, with TRBD1 identical over 7 bases. The CDR3 contains 18 residues. Germline V gene sequence: CDR1 SGHAT, CDR2 FQNNGV. With V trimmed by 5 bases and J by 0 bases, 10 bases remained unmatched. In DNA form, the CDR3 reads TGTGCCAGCAGCAAAGGATGGACAGGCACCTCTGGGGCCAACGTCCTGACTTTC. Translated, it gives CASSKGWTGTSGANVLTF.

This clonotype was recorded many times. V is TRBV29-1 and J is TRBJ2-7, with 10 bases matching TRBD1. Per the germline V gene, CDR1 is SQVTM and CDR2 is ANQGSEA. The CDR3 consists of 14 residues. The junction had 8 bases not matched to a gene; V was cut back by 5 bases and J by 4 bases. CDR3 protein: CSVRGGTGAYEQYF. The CDR3 DNA follows: TGCAGCGTTAGAGGCGGGACAGGGGCTTACGAGCAGTACTTC.

As regards this clonotype: One end of the junction is discordant with germline, which a read error may explain. The chain links TRBV7-2 to TRBJ2-7; D is possibly TRBD1 or TRBD2 (5 bases each). The CDR3 runs 16 residues. Germline loops: CDR1 SGHTA, CDR2 FQGNSA. CDR3 nucleotides: TGTGCCAGCAGCTTAGTAGTGATGGGGGTGGGGTACGAGCAGCACTTC. It is translated as CASSLVVMGVGYEQHF. The full variable domain, its missing parts supplied by reference TRBV7-2 and TRBJ2-7, is GAGVSQSPSNKVTEKGKDVELRCDPISGHTALYWYRQSLGQGLEFLIYFQGNSAPDKSGLPSDRFSAERTGGSVSTLTIQRTQQEDSAVYLCASSLVVMGVGYEQHFGPGTRLTVT.

This chain uses TRBV29-1 with TRBJ2-1, with no clear D. CDR1 is SQVTM, CDR2 ANQGSEA, per germline. Trimming took off 4 bases at V and 5 bases at J, with 6 bases between the two ends. CDR3 length: 11 amino acids. CDR3 sequence (DNA): TGCAGCGTTGGCACTCACAATGAGCAGTTCTTC. It is translated as CSVGTHNEQFF.

Only a few counts were recorded for this clonotype. The CDR3 reads CSASVQSLYGYTF. The CDR3 bases are TGCAGCGCTTCAGTTCAGAGCTTGTATGGCTACACCTTC. The V and J genes are TRBV29-1 and TRBJ1-2; D gene ambiguous. Germline CDR1 SQVTM, CDR2 ANQGSEA. Trimming took off 7 bases at V and 5 bases at J, with 17 bases between the two ends. The CDR3 runs 13 residues.

The chain joins TRBV5-5 to TRBJ2-1; 9 bases are a match to TRBD1. The CDR3 extends over 15 amino acids. Germline CDR1 and CDR2: SGHKS and YYEKEE (reference sequence). The trim removed 5 bases at V and 5 bases at J, leaving 8 bases unmatched. For the CDR3, the DNA is TGTGCCAGCAGATTTAGGACAGGGGCAAACAATGAGCAGTTCTTC. This translates into CASRFRTGANNEQFF.

This clonotype has only a few counts. V is TRBV5-1 and J is TRBJ2-5; TRBD2 matches at 10 bases. The V gene end was trimmed by 0 bases and the J gene end by 0 bases; junction bases not matched to a gene: 5. The V gene's germline CDR1 is SGHRS and CDR2 YFSETQ. The CDR3 totals 17 residues. Written as DNA, the CDR3 is TGCGCCAGCAGCTTGGGCTCTAGCGGGGGCTACCAAGAGACCCAGTACTTC. This encodes CASSLGSSGGYQETQYF.